The 29 T cell receptor beta chains in this list originate from one sample, sequenced in a study of blood T cell repertoires in COVID-19. Repertoires were generated with immunoSEQ multiplex PCR, while TCRdb's copy carries only in-frame clones and drops some. This table holds just over 650,000 clones, 70% to 90% found once. The source material was peripheral blood. The receptors were gathered from a woman between 18 and 29 years old with acute or convalescent COVID-19.

The chain is built from TRBV7-2 and TRBJ1-5, with TRBD1 matching 7 bases. The CDR3 totals 15 residues. The V gene end was trimmed by 5 bases and the J gene end by 8 bases; junction bases not matched to a gene: 12. CDR1 is SGHTA, CDR2 FQGNSA, per germline. The chain's CDR3 is CASSTLRQGSEPQHF. CDR3 DNA sequence: TGTGCCAGCAGCACCCTAAGACAGGGTTCTGAGCCCCAGCATTTT.

This clone has a single count. This chain's CDR3 is CASRSIGRGTEAFF. The CDR3 DNA sequence: TGTGCCAGCAGATCCATCGGCCGGGGCACTGAAGCTTTCTTT. The chain has TRBV5-8 and TRBJ1-1; no clear D gene. The V and J ends lost 5 bases and 4 bases respectively, with 15 bases between them. The V gene's germline CDR1 is SGHTS and CDR2 YDEGEE. The CDR3 covers 14 residues.

This chain links TRBV9 with TRBJ1-2; D is uncertain. The CDR3 spans 16 residues. V dropped 0 bases and J dropped 5 bases, with 17 bases sitting between them. CDR1 is SGDLS and CDR2 is YYNGEE in the germline V gene. The CDR3 DNA reads as TGTGCCAGCAGCGTAGGGGCAGGAATGGCCATTTATGGCTACACCTTC. Amino acid sequence: CASSVGAGMAIYGYTF.

This chain links TRBV7-2 with TRBJ2-1; tentative D call: TRBD2 (6 bases). Germline-derived CDR1 and CDR2 are SGHTA and FQGNSA. CDR3 length equals 12 residues. Trimming stripped 3 bases from V and 9 bases from J, with 9 bases between. The CDR3 region is CASSFTGVEQFF. CDR3 nucleotides: TGTGCCAGCAGCTTTACGGGGGTTGAGCAGTTCTTC.

The rearrangement joins TRBV19 to TRBJ1-5; 11 bases match TRBD1. Unmatched junction bases numbered 11, after V lost 10 bases and J lost 0 bases. This CDR3 comprises 17 residues. Germline-derived CDR1 and CDR2 are LNHDA and SQIVND (reference sequence). CDR3 nucleotide sequence: TGTGCCACCGACCCGGGACAGGGGGAATATAGCAATCAGCCCCAGCATTTT. It specifies CATDPGQGEYSNQPQHF.

This sequence joins TRBV25-1 and TRBJ1-1; 7 bases agree with TRBD1. Germline V gives CDR1 MGHDK, CDR2 SYGVNS. The CDR3 is 15 amino acids. V gave up 10 bases and J gave up 0 bases; unmatched junction bases: 11. The CDR3 loop reads CATPDREDLNTEAFF. CDR3 nucleotide sequence: TGTGCCACCCCAGACAGGGAGGATCTGAACACTGAAGCTTTCTTT.

V usage is TRBV5-1 and J usage is TRBJ2-7, with TRBD2 matching 7 bases. The ends lost 4 bases at V and 2 bases at J; junction bases unmatched: 9. Germline-derived CDR1 and CDR2 are SGHRS and YFSETQ. The CDR3 extends over 15 amino acids. The CDR3 region has the DNA TGCGCCAGCAGCCCGCAAGTTAGCGGGCCCTACGAGCAGTACTTC. This codes for CASSPQVSGPYEQYF.

V and J are TRBV5-1 and TRBJ1-1; 7 bases agree with TRBD1. V was clipped by 4 bases and J by 5 bases; unmatched bases: 8. Germline V gives CDR1 SGHRS, CDR2 YFSETQ. CDR3 length: 14 residues. The CDR3 region is CASSPRQGETEAFF. The DNA of the CDR3 is TGCGCCAGCAGCCCTCGACAGGGAGAAACTGAAGCTTTCTTT.

This sequence joins TRBV20-1 and TRBJ1-2; possibly TRBD1 for D (6 bases). This CDR3 is built from 14 residues. Trimming took 3 bases from V and 4 from J, leaving 15 bases between them. Germline V lookup: CDR1 DFQATT, CDR2 SNEGSKA (reference sequence). In DNA form, the CDR3 reads TGCAGTGCTAGTACCGCGGACAGCTCCTATGGCTACACCTTC. This encodes CSASTADSSYGYTF.

J is TRBJ2-2 and V is TRBV28, with a weak D call TRBD1 (5 bases). Trimming took 5 bases from V and 5 from J, leaving 12 bases between them. The CDR3 runs to 14 residues. CDR1 is MDHEN, CDR2 SYDVKM, per germline. The CDR3 loop is CASSVQAPTGELFF. The DNA for the CDR3 is TGTGCCAGCAGTGTACAGGCCCCGACCGGGGAGCTGTTTTTT.

This clone has a handful of counts. Here the CDR3 DNA reads TGTGCCACCAGTGAAGCTTGGGGCACGAGCTCCTACAATGAGCAGTTCTTC. Translation: CATSEAWGTSSYNEQFF. The V and J genes are TRBV24-1 and TRBJ2-1; D may be TRBD1 (5 bases). This CDR3 comprises 17 residues. Trimming removed 4 bases at V and 0 bases at J, with 15 bases between. Germline V gene lookup returns CDR1 KGHDR and CDR2 SFDVKD.

The J gene is TRBJ1-4, the V gene TRBV2; D is uncertain. The length of the CDR3 is 16 residues. Trimming removed 0 bases from V and 8 bases from J, with 16 bases in between. Germline V CDR1 and CDR2: SNHLY, FYNNEI. CDR3 residues: CASSEALRTSGEKLFF. CDR3 sequence (DNA): TGTGCCAGCAGTGAAGCGCTTCGAACAAGCGGCGAAAAACTGTTTTTT.

CDR3 sequence: CASAPTVFSYEQYF. DNA for the CDR3: TGTGCTAGTGCCCCGACAGTCTTCTCCTACGAGCAGTACTTC. The J gene is TRBJ2-7, the V gene TRBV12-5, with D possibly matching TRBD1 (5 bases). This CDR3 contains 14 residues. V dropped 7 bases and J dropped 0 bases, with 13 bases sitting between them. Germline assignment: CDR1 LGHNT and CDR2 FRNRAP.

This clone was detected once. The rearrangement links TRBV7-2 to TRBJ2-7; TRBD2 matches at 11 bases. With 5 bases clipped from V and 3 bases from J, the junction kept 9 bases outside the gene matches. Germline V CDR1 and CDR2: SGHTA, FQGNSA. This CDR3 region has 16 residues. DNA for the CDR3: TGTGCCAGCAGCCTCCTTCTAGCGGGGGGATTCTACGAGCAGTACTTC. Translated: CASSLLLAGGFYEQYF.

This chain links TRBV7-3 with TRBJ2-1, with 8 bases identical to TRBD1. Losses at the gene ends were 5 bases for V and 3 bases for J; bases not matched to a gene: 6. The CDR3 consists of 15 residues. Germline lookup yields CDR1 SGHTA and CDR2 FQGTGA. CDR3 nucleotide sequence: TGTGCCAGCAGCGTCGGTGGGACAGGCTACAATGAGCAGTTCTTC. Its protein product is CASSVGGTGYNEQFF. The full variable domain, rest sourced from reference TRBV7-3 and TRBJ2-1, is GAGVSQTPSNKVTEKGKYVELRCDPISGHTALYWYRQSLGQGPEFLIYFQGTGAADDSGLPNDRFFAVRPEGSVSTLKIQRTERGDSAVYLCASSVGGTGYNEQFFGPGTRLTVL.

The rearrangement joins TRBV19 to TRBJ1-3, with 7 bases matching TRBD1. V dropped 10 bases and J dropped 2; count of bases not matched to a gene: 8. From germline, CDR1 is LNHDA and CDR2 SQIVND (reference sequence). The CDR3 runs 14 residues. The CDR3 here is CATTTTGAGNTIYF. Written as DNA, the CDR3 is TGTGCCACCACCACCACAGGGGCTGGAAACACCATATATTTT.

The V and J genes are TRBV6-1 and TRBJ1-2; 8 nucleotides align to TRBD1. This CDR3 comprises 14 residues. Germline V gene data show CDR1 as MNHNS and CDR2 as SASEGT. V was clipped by 1 base and J by 4 bases; unmatched bases: 2. The CDR3 loop reads CASSEVGTGYGYTF. CDR3 in DNA: TGTGCCAGCAGTGAAGTCGGGACAGGCTATGGCTACACCTTC.

This chain connects TRBV5-1 to TRBJ1-6, with no clear D. CDR1 and CDR2 from the germline V gene are SGHRS and YFSETQ. The CDR3 consists of 15 residues. V was trimmed by 0 bases and J by 7 bases, leaving 11 bases between them. The CDR3 bases are TGCGCCAGCAGCTTGGGGGAGGTTTCCAATTCACCCCTCCACTTT. The encoded protein is CASSLGEVSNSPLHF.

The J gene is TRBJ2-7, the V gene TRBV9; the D is unclear. Germline V gene data show CDR1 as SGDLS and CDR2 as YYNGEE. V was trimmed by 0 bases and J by 2 bases, leaving 12 bases between them. The CDR3 sequence is 15 residues long. The CDR3 DNA follows: TGTGCCAGCAGCGTAGACGATAACAACCCCTACGAGCAGTACTTC. It is translated as CASSVDDNNPYEQYF.

The chain carries TRBV6-5 and TRBJ1-5; D gene unclear. Germline values: CDR1 MNHEY, CDR2 SVGAGI. V gave up 0 bases and J gave up 4 bases, with 10 bases separating them. This CDR3 has 15 amino acids. CDR3 amino acids: CASSYSPGRNQPQHF. The CDR3 DNA sequence: TGTGCCAGCAGTTACTCGCCGGGGAGAAATCAGCCCCAGCATTTT.

The chain uses TRBV20-1 and TRBJ2-3; no clear D gene. CDR3 length: 10 residues. The germline CDR1 and CDR2 sequences are DFQATT and SNEGSKA (reference sequence). Between the trimmed V and J ends, which lost 4 bases and 6 bases, there was a span of 5 bases. The CDR3 sequence is CSANGDTQYF. The CDR3 DNA is TGCAGTGCTAACGGGGATACGCAGTATTTT.

This chain uses TRBV7-9 with TRBJ1-5; no clear D gene. There are 13 residues in the CDR3. The germline V gene encodes CDR1 SEHNR and CDR2 FQNEAQ (reference sequence). V lost 3 bases, J lost 3 bases, and 6 bases lay in between. The CDR3 nucleotides are TGTGCCAGCAGCTTGCAGGCCAATCAGCCCCAGCATTTT. Protein product: CASSLQANQPQHF.

This chain uses TRBV11-2 with TRBJ2-7; no clear D. Trimming stripped 1 base from V and 2 bases from J, with 12 bases between. Germline V gene data show CDR1 as SGHAT and CDR2 as FQNNGV. This CDR3 is built from 15 residues. CDR3 sequence reads: CASSLAPSGTYEQYF. CDR3 sequence (DNA): TGTGCCAGCAGCTTAGCACCCTCAGGTACCTACGAGCAGTACTTC.

V gene TRBV2 combines with J gene TRBJ1-5, with TRBD1 matching 9 bases. V dropped 5 bases and J dropped 7; count of bases not matched to a gene: 12. This CDR3 region has 16 residues. Germline V gene data show CDR1 as SNHLY and CDR2 as FYNNEI. The CDR3, as DNA: TGTGCCAGCAGTATAGGGACAGGGAGAGAGGGGCAGCCCCAGCATTTT. Translation gives CASSIGTGREGQPQHF.

The gene calls are TRBV6-6 and TRBJ1-1; 9 nucleotides line up with TRBD1. The junction had 9 bases not matched to a gene; V was cut back by 7 bases and J by 3 bases. The CDR3 totals 15 residues. From germline, CDR1 is MNHNY and CDR2 SVGAGI (reference sequence). DNA of the CDR3: TGTGCCAGCACCCCGGGACAGGGAGTGGACACTGAAGCTTTCTTT. Translation gives CASTPGQGVDTEAFF.

This chain joins TRBV6-2 or TRBV6-3 and TRBJ1-5; the D gene is possibly TRBD1 (5 bases). The V gene's germline CDR1 is MNHEY and CDR2 SVGEGT. CDR3 length: 16 amino acids. V lost 6 bases to trimming and J lost 1 base, with 16 bases between them. CDR3 protein: CASSLGPPGSNQPQHF. DNA for the CDR3: TGTGCCAGCAGCCTCGGACCCCCAGGGAGCAATCAGCCCCAGCATTTT.

This rearrangement joins TRBV19 to TRBJ1-2; D perhaps matches TRBD1 (6 bases). Between the trimmed V and J ends, which lost 4 bases and 5 bases, there was a span of 14 bases. The CDR3 extends over 14 amino acids. Looked up from germline, CDR1 is LNHDA and CDR2 is SQIVND (reference sequence). The CDR3 nucleotides are TGTGCCAGTAGTACACAGGGTGTCGGTTATGGCTACACCTTC. Its protein product is CASSTQGVGYGYTF.

This clone was observed once. The V call is TRBV4-3, the J call TRBJ2-3; TRBD2 agrees at 8 bases. V dropped 1 base and J dropped 1; count of bases not matched to a gene: 1. Germline CDR1 and CDR2: LGHNA and YSLEER. The CDR3 consists of 15 residues. For the CDR3, the DNA is TGCGCCAGCAGCCAAGTGCGGGGGGGCACAGATACGCAGTATTTT. Its translation is CASSQVRGGTDTQYF.

The chain carries TRBV7-9 and TRBJ2-6; possibly TRBD1 for D (6 bases). This CDR3 contains 18 residues. V was shortened by 6 bases and J by 0 bases, with 18 bases between the two germline ends. The V gene's germline CDR1 is SEHNR and CDR2 FQNEAQ (reference sequence). CDR3 amino acids: CASRTTDRRSSGANVLTF. The CDR3 nucleotides are TGTGCCAGCAGGACGACCGACAGGAGAAGCTCTGGGGCCAACGTCCTGACTTTC. Looking up the rest from reference TRBV7-9 and TRBJ2-6 gives the full variable domain: DTGVSQNPRHKITKRGQNVTFRCDPISEHNRLYWYRQTLGQGPEFLTYFQNEAQLEKSRLLSDRFSAERPKGSFSTLEIQRTEQGDSAMYLCASRTTDRRSSGANVLTFGAGSRLTVL.